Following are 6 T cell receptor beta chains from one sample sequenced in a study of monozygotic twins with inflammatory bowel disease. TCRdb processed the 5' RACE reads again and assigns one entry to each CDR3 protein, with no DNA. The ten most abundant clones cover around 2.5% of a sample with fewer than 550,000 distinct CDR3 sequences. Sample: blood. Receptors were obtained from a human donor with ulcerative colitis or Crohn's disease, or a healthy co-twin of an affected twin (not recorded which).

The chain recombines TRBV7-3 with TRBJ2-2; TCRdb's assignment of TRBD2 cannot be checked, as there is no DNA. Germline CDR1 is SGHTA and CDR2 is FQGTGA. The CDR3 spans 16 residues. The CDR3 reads CASSSFGTMNTGELFF.

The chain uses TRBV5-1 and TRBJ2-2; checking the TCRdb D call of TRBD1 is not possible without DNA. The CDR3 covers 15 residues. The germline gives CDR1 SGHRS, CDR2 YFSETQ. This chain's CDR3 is CASMSGAANTGELFF.

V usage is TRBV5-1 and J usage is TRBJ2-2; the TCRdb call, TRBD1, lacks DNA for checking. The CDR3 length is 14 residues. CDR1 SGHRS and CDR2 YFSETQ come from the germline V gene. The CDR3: CASSLRAGTGELFF.

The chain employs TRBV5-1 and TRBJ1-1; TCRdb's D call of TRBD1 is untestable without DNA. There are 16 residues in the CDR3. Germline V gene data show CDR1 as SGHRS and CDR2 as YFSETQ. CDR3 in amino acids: CASSPGPQGADTEAFF. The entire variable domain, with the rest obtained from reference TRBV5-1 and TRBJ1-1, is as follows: KAGVTQTPRYLIKTRGQQVTLSCSPISGHRSVSWYQQTPGQGLQFLFEYFSETQRNKGNFPGRFSGRQFSNSRSEMNVSTLELGDSALYLCASSPGPQGADTEAFFGQGTRLTVV.

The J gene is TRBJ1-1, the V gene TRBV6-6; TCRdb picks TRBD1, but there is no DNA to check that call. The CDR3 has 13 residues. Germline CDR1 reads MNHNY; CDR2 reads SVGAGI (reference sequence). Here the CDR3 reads CASRRGLNTEAFF.

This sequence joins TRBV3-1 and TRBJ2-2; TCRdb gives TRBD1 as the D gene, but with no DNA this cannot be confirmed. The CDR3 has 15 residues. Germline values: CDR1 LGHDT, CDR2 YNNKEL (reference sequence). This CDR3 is CASSQRPPGTGELFF.